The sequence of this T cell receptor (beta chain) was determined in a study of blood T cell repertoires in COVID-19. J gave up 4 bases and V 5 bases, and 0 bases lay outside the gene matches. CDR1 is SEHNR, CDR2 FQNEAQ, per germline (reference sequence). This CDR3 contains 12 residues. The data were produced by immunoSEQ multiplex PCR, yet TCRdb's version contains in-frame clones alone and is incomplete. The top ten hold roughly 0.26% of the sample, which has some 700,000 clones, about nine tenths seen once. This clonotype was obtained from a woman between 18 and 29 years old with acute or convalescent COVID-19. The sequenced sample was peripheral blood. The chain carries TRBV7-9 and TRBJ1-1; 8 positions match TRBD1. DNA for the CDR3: TGTGCCAGCAGCCAGGGGGCCACTGAAGCTTTCTTT. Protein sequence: CASSQGATEAFF.